Listed here are 24 T cell receptor beta chains from one sample, sequenced in a study of blood T cell repertoires in COVID-19. Assay: immunoSEQ multiplex PCR; the TCRdb copy retains only in-frame clones and omits some. In the table there are approximately 61,000 clones, around 77% of which are singletons. Sequenced material: peripheral blood. The origin of the receptors is a man older than 75 with active or convalescent COVID-19.

The rearrangement links TRBV4-3 to TRBJ2-6; D is unresolved. Germline assignment: CDR1 LGHNA and CDR2 YSLEER. Trimming shortened V by 0 bases and J by 0 bases, and 3 bases separated the two germline ends. This CDR3 region has 15 residues. The CDR3: CASSQESSGANVLTF. As DNA, the CDR3 is TGCGCCAGCAGCCAAGAGAGCTCTGGGGCCAACGTCCTGACTTTC.

The rearrangement joins TRBV4-3 to TRBJ1-1; 11 bases line up with TRBD1. Per the germline V gene, CDR1 is LGHNA and CDR2 is YSLEER. The CDR3 has 15 amino acids. V was clipped by 4 bases and J by 8 bases; unmatched bases: 9. The CDR3 reads CASSRTGTGGKEAFF. The CDR3, as DNA: TGCGCCAGCAGCCGGACCGGGACAGGGGGAAAGGAAGCTTTCTTT.

The chain has TRBV5-1 and TRBJ2-2; D is unclear. The CDR3 is 15 residues long. Germline CDR1 reads SGHRS; CDR2 reads YFSETQ. The V end lost 0 bases, the J end lost 2 bases, and 8 bases lay between the germline ends. The CDR3 sequence is CASSLGRLNTGELFF. Here the CDR3 DNA reads TGCGCCAGCAGCTTGGGGCGGCTAAACACCGGGGAGCTGTTTTTT.

The J gene is TRBJ1-3, the V gene TRBV7-8; possible D gene TRBD1, 6 bases. This CDR3 region has 18 residues. Germline loops: CDR1 SGHVS, CDR2 FQNEAQ. V lost 6 bases and J 0 bases, leaving 21 bases between the germline ends. CDR3 DNA sequence: TGTGCCAGCAGAAAGGGGGGGATCAGAACCCCCTCTGGAAACACCATATATTTT. Its translation is CASRKGGIRTPSGNTIYF.

This chain uses TRBV21-1 with TRBJ1-2; the D call TRBD1 from the table was never checked on the DNA. TRBV21-1 is designated a pseudogene. The CDR3 is made up of 10 amino acids. CDR3 sequence reads: CASRGQGYTF. The CDR3 DNA reads TGTGCCAGCAGGGGACAGGGCTACACCTTC.

This clone was observed once. This chain connects TRBV9 to TRBJ1-1, with D unclear. V was cut by 6 bases and J by 11 bases, with 23 bases left in between. The germline V gene encodes CDR1 SGDLS and CDR2 YYNGEE. CDR3 size: 14 residues. The CDR3 DNA follows: TGTGCCAGCACCGTCCGTAGAGGGCACGTCGTGGCTTTCTTT. As protein: CASTVRRGHVVAFF.

CDR3 sequence reads: CASNTGVYITEAFF. CDR3 coding DNA: TGTGCCAGCAATACAGGGGTATATATCACTGAAGCTTTCTTT. J is TRBJ1-1 and V is TRBV2; 7 bases line up with TRBD1. The CDR3 is made up of 14 amino acids. Germline CDR1 and CDR2: SNHLY and FYNNEI. V was clipped by 7 bases and J by 4 bases; unmatched bases: 9.

The chain links TRBV11-2 to TRBJ1-1; D is unclear. Germline V gene sequence: CDR1 SGHAT, CDR2 FQNNGV. V dropped 0 bases and J dropped 1 base, with 12 bases sitting between them. The CDR3 covers 16 residues. CDR3 sequence: CASSLEYSQTNTEAFF. In DNA form, the CDR3 reads TGTGCCAGCAGCTTAGAGTACAGCCAAACGAACACTGAAGCTTTCTTT.

The genes are TRBV5-1 and TRBJ2-5, with D perhaps TRBD1 (5 bases). With 2 bases removed from V and 4 bases from J, the gap between germline ends came to 15 bases. The CDR3 contains 15 residues. The germline CDR1 and CDR2 sequences are SGHRS and YFSETQ. The CDR3, as DNA: TGCGCCAGCAGCTTTAGGCAGGGTAAACGAGAGACCCAGTACTTC. It yields the protein CASSFRQGKRETQYF.

This sequence joins TRBV5-1 and TRBJ2-1; TRBD1 aligns across 12 bases. J gave up 8 bases and V 0 bases, and 6 bases lay outside the gene matches. The length of the CDR3 is 16 residues. Germline CDR1 is SGHRS and CDR2 is YFSETQ. CDR3 protein: CASSLAGQGASYEQFF. The CDR3 DNA reads as TGCGCCAGCAGCTTGGCGGGACAGGGGGCGAGCTATGAGCAGTTCTTC.

The chain joins TRBV3-1 (or the pseudogene TRBV3-2) to TRBJ2-7; TRBD1 matches at 10 bases. CDR3 length: 18 residues. The V gene's germline CDR1 is LGHDT and CDR2 YNNKEL (reference sequence). With V trimmed by 0 bases and J by 5 bases, 13 bases remained unmatched. CDR3 sequence: CASSQDRRDRGMRDEQYF. For the CDR3, the DNA is TGTGCCAGCAGCCAAGATCGACGGGACAGGGGCATGCGCGACGAGCAGTACTTC.

The chain links TRBV7-8 to TRBJ1-2, with a possible D match to TRBD1 (6 bases). The CDR3 spans 16 residues. Trimming cost V 4 bases and J 8 bases, with 23 bases left between them. Per germline, CDR1 SGHVS and CDR2 FQNEAQ. In DNA form, the CDR3 reads TGTGCCAGCAGCTCAGAGGCGCATGGGGGCACTGGGGGCTACACCTTC. Translation: CASSSEAHGGTGGYTF.

The chain has TRBV2 and TRBJ2-5; 11 bases match TRBD2. This CDR3 contains 15 residues. V dropped 8 bases and J dropped 1; count of bases not matched to a gene: 6. From germline, CDR1 is SNHLY and CDR2 FYNNEI. CDR3 region: CASGGLAEPQETQYF. CDR3 in DNA: TGTGCCAGCGGGGGACTAGCGGAGCCCCAAGAGACCCAGTACTTC. Full variable domain (rest looked up from reference TRBV2 and TRBJ2-5): EPEVTQTPSHQVTQMGQEVILRCVPISNHLYFYWYRQILGQKVEFLVSFYNNEISEKSEIFDDQFSVERPDGSNFTLKIRSTKLEDSAMYFCASGGLAEPQETQYFGPGTRLLVL.

This clone was picked up a small number of times. The chain combines TRBV30 with TRBJ1-1, with a tentative D call TRBD1 (6 bases). This CDR3 is 13 amino acids long. Germline assignment: CDR1 GTSNPN and CDR2 SVGIG (reference sequence). The CDR3 nucleotides are TGTGAAGGGGGAAAGAAAGAGAACACTGAAGCTTTCTTT. This translates into CEGGKKENTEAFF.

The chain is built from TRBV2 and TRBJ2-5, with 11 bases fitting TRBD2. V dropped 3 bases and J dropped 3; count of bases not matched to a gene: 6. The CDR3 is 16 amino acids. CDR1 and CDR2 from the germline V gene are SNHLY and FYNNEI. Written as DNA, the CDR3 is TGTGCCAGCAGTGAGGCTAGCGGGGGGCGCAAAGAGACCCAGTACTTC. Protein: CASSEASGGRKETQYF.

The chain recombines TRBV12-3 or TRBV12-4 with TRBJ2-7; D ambiguous. This CDR3 region has 13 residues. Trimming shortened V by 5 bases and J by 3 bases, and 11 bases separated the two germline ends. CDR3 loop: CASSNRSRYEQYF. In DNA form, the CDR3 reads TGTGCCAGCAGTAATCGTTCCCGCTACGAGCAGTACTTC.

The chain has TRBV18 and TRBJ1-1; D gene ambiguous. CDR1 and CDR2 (germline): KGHSH, LQKENI. The V end lost 3 bases, the J end lost 1 base, and 12 bases lay between the germline ends. The CDR3 has 15 amino acids. The CDR3 loop is CASSPIPAGNTEAFF. The CDR3 region has the DNA TGTGCCAGCTCACCGATTCCGGCAGGGAACACTGAAGCTTTCTTT.

This clone showed up just a few times. The chain combines TRBV6-2 or TRBV6-3 with TRBJ2-2, with D possibly TRBD2 on 5 matching bases. This CDR3 region has 17 residues. Germline V CDR1 and CDR2: MNHEY, SVGEGT. V lost 0 bases, J lost 0 bases, and 11 bases lay in between. The DNA of the CDR3 is TGTGCCAGCAGTTACTCACAAGCGGCAACGAACACCGGGGAGCTGTTTTTT. Its translation is CASSYSQAATNTGELFF.

This clone showed up just a few times. The chain is built from TRBV7-2 and TRBJ2-1; a weak D match, TRBD2 (5 bases). Germline V gene data show CDR1 as SGHTA and CDR2 as FQGNSA. Trimming left V 0 bases short and J 7 bases short, with 16 bases between. This CDR3 contains 16 residues. CDR3 nucleotide sequence: TGTGCCAGCAGCTTAGCGCGGCTAGCAAAGGGAAATGAGCAGTTCTTC. Its protein is CASSLARLAKGNEQFF.

This chain joins TRBV20-1 and TRBJ2-7, with D possibly being TRBD2 (6 bases). Trimming left V 3 bases short and J 4 bases short, with 13 bases between. The CDR3 consists of 13 residues. The germline V gene has CDR1 DFQATT and CDR2 SNEGSKA (reference sequence). CDR3 in DNA: TGCAGTGCTAGTCCCGGGGAGGTATACGAGCAGTACTTC. It yields the protein CSASPGEVYEQYF.

This clone was detected a few times. This chain connects TRBV5-4 to TRBJ1-1; 9 bases match TRBD1. Germline lookup yields CDR1 SGHNT and CDR2 YYREEE (reference sequence). Trimming at V came to 4 bases and at J to 2 bases, leaving 3 bases not matched to a gene. CDR3 length: 14 residues. The CDR3 DNA follows: TGTGCCAGCAGCGTGGGACAGGGCAACACTGAAGCTTTCTTT. Encoded protein: CASSVGQGNTEAFF.

The V gene is TRBV6-6, the J gene TRBJ1-3, with TRBD1 matching 7 bases. Germline assignment: CDR1 MNHNY and CDR2 SVGAGI (reference sequence). The CDR3 extends over 13 amino acids. V shed 8 bases and J 1 base; nucleotides not matched to a gene: 2. CDR3 sequence: CASATGSGNTIYF. Here the CDR3 DNA reads TGTGCCAGCGCGACAGGGTCTGGAAACACCATATATTTT.

The V call is TRBV7-9, the J call TRBJ2-2; D possibly corresponds to TRBD2 (6 bases). This CDR3 comprises 14 residues. V lost 6 bases and J 0 bases, leaving 8 bases between the germline ends. CDR1 is SEHNR, CDR2 FQNEAQ, per germline (reference sequence). The CDR3 DNA is TGTGCCAGCAGGGAGGGGTCGAACACCGGGGAGCTGTTTTTT. Protein sequence: CASREGSNTGELFF.

DNA of the CDR3: TGTGCCAGCAGCTCCTTCCCACGCGGGGGTTACAATGAGCAGTTCTTC. It yields the protein CASSSFPRGGYNEQFF. The chain is built from TRBV7-2 and TRBJ2-1; 7 bases are shared with TRBD2. CDR3 length: 16 residues. Germline CDR1 SGHTA, CDR2 FQGNSA. J gave up 4 bases and V 4 bases, and 10 bases lay outside the gene matches.